The 18 T cell receptor beta chains presented below share a single source sample, sequenced in a study of cytomegalovirus exposure and HLA in healthy donors. Primers: 60 Vbeta forward and 13 Jbeta reverse. Sequencing was performed with immunoSEQ multiplex PCR; in TCRdb, only in-frame clones are kept and a portion is missing. The sample lists around 200,000 clones; roughly four fifths were seen once. Sequencing input: PBMCs. The receptors derive from a man aged 45-65 years in good health and CMV-seronegative.

The rearrangement links TRBV6-6 to TRBJ2-1; D perhaps matches TRBD2 (6 bases). Trimming pared 5 bases from V and 4 bases from J, leaving 15 bases between. CDR1 MNHNY and CDR2 SVGAGI come from the germline V gene (reference sequence). CDR3 size: 15 residues. CDR3 DNA sequence: TGTGCCAGCAGTGCCATCGGGACTGAGTACAATGAGCAGTTCTTC. Amino acids: CASSAIGTEYNEQFF.

The rearrangement links TRBV19 to TRBJ1-2, with unresolved D. The V gene lost 3 bases and the J gene lost 5 bases, with 13 bases spanning the gap. CDR3 size: 14 residues. Germline assignment: CDR1 LNHDA and CDR2 SQIVND (reference sequence). Here the CDR3 DNA reads TGTGCCAGTAGTATTTCGCAGGCTGGATATGGCTACACCTTC. This translates into CASSISQAGYGYTF.

The chain combines TRBV7-9 with TRBJ2-3; the D gene is possibly TRBD1 (6 bases). The V gene lost 5 bases and the J gene lost 4 bases, with 16 bases spanning the gap. Germline loops: CDR1 SEHNR, CDR2 FQNEAQ (reference sequence). The CDR3 has 15 amino acids. In DNA, the CDR3 is TGTGCCAGCAGCCCCCACCCCCAGGGGCCAGATACGCAGTATTTT. Its translation: CASSPHPQGPDTQYF.

This sequence joins TRBV6-1 and TRBJ1-3; TRBD1 matches at 9 bases. Germline V lookup: CDR1 MNHNS, CDR2 SASEGT. CDR3 length equals 15 residues. The V segment lost 7 bases and the J segment 1 base; nucleotides outside the gene matches: 5. CDR3 bases: TGTGCCAGCACTTGGGACAGGGTGTCTGGAAACACCATATATTTT. This sequence encodes CASTWDRVSGNTIYF.

The rearrangement uses TRBV14 and TRBJ2-7, with a possible D match to TRBD1 (6 bases). The CDR3 covers 16 residues. The V gene's germline CDR1 is SGHDN and CDR2 FVKESK. V was shortened by 10 bases and J by 3 bases, with 25 bases between the two germline ends. CDR3 in amino acids: CANSPPGEEWDYEQYF. Written as DNA, the CDR3 is TGTGCCAACTCACCTCCAGGGGAAGAGTGGGACTACGAGCAGTACTTC.

The rearrangement joins TRBV6-6 to TRBJ1-2; the match to TRBD1 covers 7 bases. V gave up 6 bases and J gave up 2 bases; unmatched junction bases: 3. The length of the CDR3 is 13 residues. From germline, CDR1 is MNHNY and CDR2 SVGAGI (reference sequence). The DNA for the CDR3 is TGTGCCAGCAGCTCGGGACAGAACTATGGCTACACCTTC. Translated, it gives CASSSGQNYGYTF.

The rearrangement joins TRBV12-5 to TRBJ2-5; 7 nucleotides match TRBD1. V shed 4 bases, J shed 2 bases, and the junction held 1 base outside the gene matches. This CDR3 region has 13 residues. The V gene's germline CDR1 is LGHNT and CDR2 FRNRAP. CDR3 sequence (DNA): TGTGCTAGTGGTTCGGGACAGCAAGAGACCCAGTACTTC. Residues: CASGSGQQETQYF. The variable domain in full, completed from reference TRBV12-5 and TRBJ2-5, reads DARVTQTPRHKVTEMGQEVTMRCQPILGHNTVFWYRQTMMQGLELLAYFRNRAPLDDSGMPKDRFSAEMPDATLATLKIQPSEPRDSAVYFCASGSGQQETQYFGPGTRLLVL.

The chain joins TRBV4-2 to TRBJ2-2, with 12 positions matching TRBD2. J was trimmed by 3 bases and V by 4 bases; bases with no gene match: 15. The CDR3 contains 20 residues. Germline V lookup: CDR1 LGHNA, CDR2 YNFKEQ. The CDR3 is CASSLGTGLAGFVDTGELFF. The CDR3 DNA reads TGTGCCAGCAGCCTTGGGACGGGACTAGCGGGCTTCGTGGACACCGGGGAGCTGTTTTTT.

The chain is built from TRBV5-1 and TRBJ1-4, with 10 bases identical to TRBD1. Germline CDR1 reads SGHRS; CDR2 reads YFSETQ. With 2 bases clipped from V and 3 bases from J, the junction kept 4 bases outside the gene matches. The CDR3 extends over 16 amino acids. The CDR3 DNA is TGCGCCAGCAGCTTTGACAGGGGGCAGGCTAATGAAAAACTGTTTTTT. The encoded protein is CASSFDRGQANEKLFF.

The V and J genes are TRBV5-4 and TRBJ1-2; no firm D call. V was shortened by 1 base and J by 0 bases, with 7 bases between the two germline ends. The CDR3 has 14 residues. Germline values: CDR1 SGHNT, CDR2 YYREEE (reference sequence). CDR3 loop: CASSLYAANYGYTF. The CDR3 DNA is TGTGCCAGCAGCTTGTACGCAGCTAACTATGGCTACACCTTC.

About this clone: This same CDR3 is encoded by further DNA sequences in the sample. The chain uses TRBV4-2 and TRBJ1-5; D call uncertain. Germline loops: CDR1 LGHNA, CDR2 YNFKEQ. The CDR3 has 13 residues. The V end was cut by 0 bases, the J end by 7 bases, with 7 bases between. CDR3 residues: CASSQDRGQPQHF. CDR3 bases: TGTGCCAGCAGCCAAGATCGAGGACAGCCCCAGCATTTT.

The rearrangement links TRBV14 to TRBJ1-1; the D is unclear. The CDR3 is 14 amino acids. V dropped 0 bases and J dropped 11 bases, with 16 bases sitting between them. Germline CDR1 and CDR2: SGHDN and FVKESK. The CDR3 DNA sequence: TGTGCCAGCAGCCAAGAATGGCGTGAGAGGAGGGCTTTCTTT. It codes for CASSQEWRERRAFF.

This chain links TRBV6-5 with TRBJ2-3; TRBD2 might be the D (5 bases). V lost 2 bases to trimming and J lost 6 bases, with 18 bases between them. The length of the CDR3 is 16 residues. The germline CDR1 and CDR2 sequences are MNHEY and SVGAGI. DNA of the CDR3: TGTGCCAGCAGTTACACCACACGGCTAGCCGGGGATACGCAGTATTTT. Amino acid sequence: CASSYTTRLAGDTQYF.

V is TRBV2 and J is TRBJ2-3; the D gene is possibly TRBD1 (6 bases). V lost 0 bases to trimming and J lost 6 bases, with 13 bases between them. CDR3 length: 15 amino acids. Germline CDR1 is SNHLY and CDR2 is FYNNEI. CDR3 in amino acids: CASSEAWTARDTQYF. DNA for the CDR3: TGTGCCAGCAGTGAAGCATGGACAGCAAGGGATACGCAGTATTTT.

The count of this clone is one. CDR3 coding DNA: TGCAGCGTCAAGACAGGGTTAATGGGTCAGCCCCAGCATTTT. Residues: CSVKTGLMGQPQHF. This chain links TRBV29-1 with TRBJ1-5, with 7 bases fitting TRBD1. Looked up from germline, CDR1 is SQVTM and CDR2 is ANQGSEA. Losses at the gene ends were 6 bases for V and 6 bases for J; bases not matched to a gene: 11. This CDR3 has 14 amino acids. Complete variable domain (other parts from reference TRBV29-1 and TRBJ1-5): SAVISQKPSRDICQRGTSLTIQCQVDSQVTMMFWYRQQPGQSLTLIATANQGSEATYESGFVIDKFPISRPNLTFSTLTVSNMSPEDSSIYLCSVKTGLMGQPQHFGDGTRLSIL.

The chain links TRBV12-5 to TRBJ1-1; the D gene is possibly TRBD1 (5 bases). The CDR3 loop spans 14 amino acids. The germline V gene has CDR1 LGHNT and CDR2 FRNRAP. Between the trimmed V and J ends, which lost 1 base and 1 base, there was a span of 7 bases. This chain's CDR3 is CASGLGTTNTEAFF. In DNA, the CDR3 is TGTGCTAGTGGTTTGGGGACAACGAACACTGAAGCTTTCTTT.

The chain employs TRBV5-1 and TRBJ2-5; TRBD1 might be the D (6 bases). The last part of the DNA fits TRBJ2-7 better; the J call may be wrong. Looked up from germline, CDR1 is SGHRS and CDR2 is YFSETQ. The CDR3 covers 18 residues. The CDR3, as DNA: TGCGCCAGCAGCTTGACAGGGATAGGTTCGCGTCGTAGCTACGAGCAGTACTTC. Amino acids: CASSLTGIGSRRSYEQYF.

CDR3 DNA: TGTGCCAGCAGCCAAGTGTCAGGGGTAGATACGCAGTATTTT. It translates to CASSQVSGVDTQYF. The V gene is TRBV14, the J gene TRBJ2-3, with D perhaps matching TRBD1 (6 bases). This CDR3 comprises 14 residues. Germline V lookup: CDR1 SGHDN, CDR2 FVKESK. Trimming removed 1 base from V and 5 bases from J, with 10 bases in between.